These 25 T cell receptor beta chains share one sample of origin, sequenced in a study of cytomegalovirus exposure and HLA in healthy donors. The PCR ran on 60 Vbeta and 13 Jbeta primers. The protocol was immunoSEQ multiplex PCR, while the TCRdb copy is restricted to in-frame clones and leaves out a portion. Of 200,000 to 300,000 clones in the sample, around four fifths are singletons; the top ten hold 2% to 2.5%. The specimen sequenced was PBMCs. All receptors come from a woman in her thirties or forties in good health and CMV-seropositive.

The chain couples TRBV19 to TRBJ1-5; no firm D call. V was clipped by 9 bases and J by 2 bases, with 23 bases between them. The CDR3 has 17 residues. Germline CDR1 and CDR2: LNHDA and SQIVND (reference sequence). The CDR3 region has the DNA TGTGCCAGCCTGTCTCGAGTCGGGGTCCTCGGCAATCAGCCCCAGCATTTT. This codes for CASLSRVGVLGNQPQHF.

This clone was counted between two and nine times. The chain is built from TRBV9 and TRBJ1-5, with TRBD1 as a possible D gene (5 bases). The germline V and J ends were trimmed by 0 bases and 6 bases, with 13 bases remaining between them. This CDR3 has 15 amino acids. CDR1 and CDR2 (germline): SGDLS, YYNGEE. The CDR3, as DNA: TGTGCCAGCAGCGTAGATGGGACTGTGGGTCAGCCCCAGCATTTT. Encoded protein: CASSVDGTVGQPQHF. Using reference TRBV9 and TRBJ1-5 for the parts outside the CDR3, the full variable domain is DSGVTQTPKHLITATGQRVTLRCSPRSGDLSVYWYQQSLDQGLQFLIQYYNGEERAKGNILERFSAQQFPDLHSELNLSSLELGDSALYFCASSVDGTVGQPQHFGDGTRLSIL.

The chain couples TRBV29-1 to TRBJ1-1; D uncertain. Per germline, CDR1 SQVTM and CDR2 ANQGSEA. V was clipped by 4 bases and J by 0 bases, with 6 bases between them. The CDR3 consists of 12 residues. CDR3 in DNA: TGCAGCGTTGGCGGAATGAACACTGAAGCTTTCTTT. Translation gives CSVGGMNTEAFF.

The chain joins TRBV5-1 to TRBJ2-2; TRBD1 is a possible D gene (6 bases). Trimming removed 0 bases from V and 5 bases from J, with 11 bases in between. CDR3 length: 15 amino acids. Germline CDR1 is SGHRS and CDR2 is YFSETQ. The CDR3 loop reads CASSLVQGQTGELFF. For the CDR3, the DNA is TGCGCCAGCAGCTTGGTCCAGGGGCAAACCGGGGAGCTGTTTTTT.

The rearrangement joins TRBV10-3 to TRBJ1-2; D might be TRBD1 (6 bases). The CDR3 runs to 15 residues. V was shortened by 8 bases and J by 3 bases, with 19 bases between the two germline ends. The germline V gene encodes CDR1 ENHRY and CDR2 SYGVKD. CDR3 DNA: TGTGCCATCTCCCGCGGGGGGCAATCAGACTATGGCTACACCTTC. Translating gives CAISRGGQSDYGYTF.

Only one count was recorded for this clone. The genes are TRBV5-6 and TRBJ1-4, with D tentatively TRBD1 (6 bases). Per germline, CDR1 SGHDT and CDR2 YYEEEE. The CDR3 has 14 residues. V lost 4 bases and J lost 2, with 9 bases in between. CDR3 coding DNA: TGTGCCAGCAGCATCGGACAGACTAATGAAAAACTGTTTTTT. It codes for CASSIGQTNEKLFF.

CDR3 coding DNA: TGTGCCAGCAGAGCCGGGACAGGGGTCCACGAGCAGTACTTC. This translates into CASRAGTGVHEQYF. The rearrangement joins TRBV2 to TRBJ2-7; 10 bases fit TRBD1. The CDR3 extends over 14 amino acids. Germline V gives CDR1 SNHLY, CDR2 FYNNEI. The junction had 7 bases not matched to a gene; V was cut back by 6 bases and J by 5 bases.

In DNA, the CDR3 is TGTGCCTGGAGTAGGGGTATGGCAGGTGTATCCTACGAGCAGTACTTC. Translating it yields CAWSRGMAGVSYEQYF. The chain carries TRBV30 and TRBJ2-7; D possibly corresponds to TRBD1 (5 bases). From germline, CDR1 is GTSNPN and CDR2 SVGIG (reference sequence). V was cut by 2 bases and J by 1 base, with 18 bases left in between. CDR3 size: 16 residues.

The chain has TRBV7-9 and TRBJ2-6; D is possibly TRBD1 (5 bases). V lost 4 bases and J 0 bases, leaving 10 bases between the germline ends. The CDR3 is 16 amino acids. Germline values: CDR1 SEHNR, CDR2 FQNEAQ (reference sequence). The CDR3 region is CASSYSGASGANVLTF. CDR3 in DNA: TGTGCCAGCAGCTACAGTGGGGCCTCTGGGGCCAACGTCCTGACTTTC.

V and J are TRBV30 and TRBJ1-2; tentative D call: TRBD1 (5 bases). Between the trimmed V and J ends, which lost 6 bases and 5 bases, there was a span of 19 bases. Germline assignment: CDR1 GTSNPN and CDR2 SVGIG (reference sequence). The CDR3 consists of 14 residues. The CDR3 DNA reads as TGTGCCTGTCAGTACAGGTTCGGGCGATATGGCTACACCTTC. This codes for CACQYRFGRYGYTF.

This chain joins TRBV5-4 and TRBJ2-3; D perhaps matches TRBD2 (6 bases). The CDR3 runs to 14 residues. V shed 3 bases and J shed 4 bases, with 12 bases lying between them. CDR1 is SGHNT and CDR2 is YYREEE in the germline V gene (reference sequence). The CDR3, as DNA: TGTGCCAGCAGCTCCGGGGGAGTGGCAGATACGCAGTATTTT. Its protein product is CASSSGGVADTQYF.

The count of this clone is one. The rearrangement links TRBV28 to TRBJ2-7, with a possible D match to TRBD2 (5 bases). The CDR3 totals 17 residues. Germline loops: CDR1 MDHEN, CDR2 SYDVKM. V was clipped by 6 bases and J by 7 bases, with 28 bases between them. CDR3 nucleotides: TGTGCCAGCAGCGCCACCCGCACGGGAATGAGAACGGAGGAGCAGTACTTC. Protein: CASSATRTGMRTEEQYF.

The V gene is TRBV29-1, the J gene TRBJ2-5; perhaps TRBD2 as D (5 bases). The CDR3 length is 11 residues. V was cut by 4 bases and J by 11 bases, with 14 bases left in between. Germline assignment: CDR1 SQVTM and CDR2 ANQGSEA. In nucleotides, the CDR3 is TGCAGCGTTGGGACTGTCGGGGAGCAGTACTTC. Its translation: CSVGTVGEQYF.

The V call is TRBV29-1, the J call TRBJ2-3, with TRBD2 matching 7 bases. The ends lost 1 base at V and 6 bases at J; junction bases unmatched: 16. Germline V gene data show CDR1 as SQVTM and CDR2 as ANQGSEA. The CDR3 extends over 17 amino acids. The CDR3 coding sequence is TGCAGCGTTGAAGCATTGGAGCGGGAAGTTTTATTTGATACGCAGTATTTT. Protein product: CSVEALEREVLFDTQYF.

The V and J genes are TRBV10-1 and TRBJ1-5; tentative D call: TRBD1 (5 bases). Germline assignment: CDR1 WNHNN and CDR2 SYGVQD (reference sequence). V lost 4 bases to trimming and J lost 6 bases, with 13 bases between them. CDR3 length: 14 residues. As DNA, the CDR3 is TGCGCCAGCAGTGCTATGCAGGGAGGTCAGCCCCAGCATTTT. It encodes CASSAMQGGQPQHF.

A remark on this clone: Other DNA sequences in the same sample also yield this CDR3. This chain links TRBV5-6 with TRBJ1-4, with 9 bases that match TRBD1. This CDR3 is built from 16 residues. V lost 0 bases, J lost 5 bases, and 5 bases stayed unmatched. CDR1 is SGHDT and CDR2 is YYEEEE in the germline V gene. The CDR3 DNA is TGTGCCAGCAGCTTGGGGCCCGGGACAGGGAATGAAAAACTGTTTTTT. Its protein is CASSLGPGTGNEKLFF.

The rearrangement links TRBV19 to TRBJ1-5, with D unclear. Germline CDR1 LNHDA, CDR2 SQIVND (reference sequence). Trimming took 1 base from V and 6 from J, leaving 16 bases between them. CDR3 length: 16 amino acids. The CDR3, as DNA: TGTGCCAGTAGTATAGGGGCGGGCCAGAGGGCTCAGCCCCAGCATTTT. This encodes CASSIGAGQRAQPQHF.

The chain recombines TRBV30 with TRBJ2-3; 9 bases agree with TRBD2. The germline CDR1 and CDR2 sequences are GTSNPN and SVGIG (reference sequence). The CDR3 is made up of 18 amino acids. CDR3 nucleotide sequence: TGTGCTAAGAGGGGTAGCGGGAGTAGTTTGGCCAGCACAGATACGCAGTATTTT. Translation: CAKRGSGSSLASTDTQYF.

This clone was counted only a few times. The chain is built from TRBV7-6 and TRBJ1-1; a weak D match, TRBD1 (5 bases). Trimming took 3 bases from V and 0 from J, leaving 11 bases between them. Germline V gene lookup returns CDR1 SGHVS and CDR2 FNYEAQ. This CDR3 is 15 amino acids long. CDR3 DNA sequence: TGTGCCAGCAGCTTTCTTGGGGCGATGAACACTGAAGCTTTCTTT. This encodes CASSFLGAMNTEAFF.

This clone was found many times. The V gene is TRBV4-3, the J gene TRBJ1-6; D remains ambiguous. Germline CDR1 and CDR2: LGHNA and YSLEER. The CDR3 contains 15 residues. V gave up 0 bases and J gave up 3 bases, with 6 bases separating them. The CDR3 spells CASSQEPVYNSPLHF. CDR3 bases: TGCGCCAGCAGCCAAGAGCCGGTCTATAATTCACCCCTCCACTTT.

The chain uses TRBV25-1 and TRBJ2-5; TRBD2 aligns across 8 bases. Germline V gene sequence: CDR1 MGHDK, CDR2 SYGVNS. The V gene end was trimmed by 3 bases and the J gene end by 0 bases; junction bases not matched to a gene: 3. The CDR3 consists of 15 residues. CDR3 in DNA: TGTGCCAGCAGTGATATTAGCGGGAACCAAGAGACCCAGTACTTC. Protein: CASSDISGNQETQYF.

Only one count was recorded for this clone. This rearrangement joins TRBV7-9 to TRBJ1-4; D perhaps matches TRBD1 (6 bases). Germline loops: CDR1 SEHNR, CDR2 FQNEAQ (reference sequence). CDR3 length equals 14 residues. V was clipped by 3 bases and J by 8 bases, with 13 bases between them. The CDR3, as DNA: TGTGCCAGCAGCTTGACAGGTTTTGGGGAAAAACTGTTTTTT. Residues: CASSLTGFGEKLFF.

This clone has a handful of counts. The J gene is TRBJ1-5, the V gene TRBV4-1, with D hard to call. The CDR3 covers 15 residues. The germline V gene encodes CDR1 MGHRA and CDR2 YSYEKL. V dropped 1 base and J dropped 2 bases, with 9 bases sitting between them. The DNA of the CDR3 is TGCGCCAGCAGCCAAGCCGACTTGGGCAATCAGCCCCAGCATTTT. This codes for CASSQADLGNQPQHF.

The J gene is TRBJ1-6, the V gene TRBV2; TRBD1 agrees at 9 bases. Per the germline V gene, CDR1 is SNHLY and CDR2 is FYNNEI. The ends lost 6 bases at V and 7 bases at J; junction bases unmatched: 7. This CDR3 contains 15 residues. The DNA of the CDR3 is TGTGCCAGCAGGGTGACAGGGGGTGGGAATTCACCCCTCCACTTT. This translates into CASRVTGGGNSPLHF.

J is TRBJ2-1 and V is TRBV29-1; weak D call: TRBD2 (5 bases). V lost 8 bases to trimming and J lost 0 bases, with 14 bases between them. Germline V gives CDR1 SQVTM, CDR2 ANQGSEA. The CDR3 consists of 14 residues. The CDR3 DNA sequence: TGCAGCTGTTACGGGGAGAGCTCCTACAATGAGCAGTTCTTC. It yields the protein CSCYGESSYNEQFF.